This record covers a single T cell receptor beta chain. Its antigen is undetermined. TCRdb used MiXCR to reprocess the reads, holding one entry per CDR3 protein. The table records some 940,000 distinct CDR3 sequences, roughly a third of them present only once. This entry belongs to a study of T cell repertoires in cytomegalovirus infection. Study-level background: CMV epitopes, recently identified HLA-C-restricted and well-studied HLA-B-restricted, were used.

Broader study findings: Individuals carrying CMV plus the relevant HLA were identified by cumulative frequency of public TCR beta families.

Per germline, CDR1 SGHAT and CDR2 FQNNGV. The trim removed 5 bases at V and 6 bases at J, leaving 4 bases unmatched. The CDR3 covers 13 residues. The TCR was taken from a human donor in good health (CMV status not recorded). Some clones in this sample may be carry-over from other donors' samples. This chain links TRBV11-2 with TRBJ2-3; 8 bases line up with TRBD2. The material sequenced was cultured CD8+ T cells from PBMCs, taken from culture after CMV antigen stimulation. The DNA of the CDR3 is TGTGCCAGCAGCGGCCGACTAGCGGATACGCAGTATTTT. This codes for CASSGRLADTQYF.